This TCR beta chain was sequenced for a study of naive and memory T cell subsets. Findings and caveats of the study: Gini index rose across naive, CM, EM and EMRA in CD4 and CD8. A clonotype means one alpha or beta sequence, not an alpha/beta pair.

Trimming took 6 bases from V and 1 from J; bases not matched to a gene: 3. This CDR3 is built from 16 residues. Germline values: CDR1 ENHRY, CDR2 SYGVKD. Both TRBC1 and TRBC2 were covered by a beta constant-region primer of two equimolar oligonucleotides. TCRdb re-called the UMI-ligation and nested PCR reads with MiXCR, one entry per CDR3 protein. In the table there are 29,000 or so distinct CDR3 sequences, around 10% of which are singletons. Points on this clonotype: Its antigen is undetermined.

The sequenced sample was effector memory CD4+ T cells from blood. Subset defined: effector memory, CD45RA- CD27-. The chain carries TRBV10-3 and TRBJ1-6; 10 bases agree with TRBD1. This TCR was sampled from a human donor in good health. Written as DNA, the CDR3 is TGTGCCATCAGAGGACAGGGGGAATCCTATAATTCACCCCTCCACTTT. Its translation: CAIRGQGESYNSPLHF.